The rows below give T cell receptor beta chains drawn from one sample of a study of T cells in Graves' hyperthyroidism and ophthalmopathy. TCRdb recomputed calls from the multiplex PCR reads with MiXCR, one row per CDR3 protein. Of under 350,000 distinct CDR3 sequences listed, approximately 15% are singletons. Input material: blood. The receptors here all came from a woman between 35 and 50 years old with Graves' hyperthyroidism. CDR3s include the opening cysteine and the closing phenylalanine or tryptophan. A D gene is named only where the DNA matches it firmly. Clone size appears in some rows only: once, few, many, or a class for an expanded clone.

cdr3_aa cdr3_nt j_call clone_size d_call v_call
CSASGRSPPYEQYF TGCAGTGCTAGTGGCAGGTCACCACCTTACGAGCAGTACTTC TRBJ2-7 . . TRBV20-1
CSAAFSREDEQFF TGCAGTGCGGCGTTCTCCAGGGAGGATGAGCAGTTCTTC TRBJ2-1 many . TRBV20-1
CASSAWTGVSYTF TGTGCCAGCAGTGCCTGGACAGGCGTATCCTACACCTTC TRBJ1-2 once TRBD1 TRBV27
CSALGRQGGVSPLHF TGCAGTGCTCTAGGGAGGCAGGGGGGCGTTTCACCCCTCCACTTT TRBJ1-6 many TRBD1 TRBV20-1
CASSLEGVVEQYF TGCGCCAGCAGCTTGGAAGGGGTGGTCGAGCAGTACTTC TRBJ2-7 . . TRBV5-1
CASSSLTWTGGGEQYF TGTGCCAGCAGTTCCCTAACTTGGACAGGGGGCGGGGAGCAGTACTTC TRBJ2-7 many TRBD1 TRBV28
CASYSGTGDREQFF TGTGCCAGCTACTCCGGGACAGGGGACCGCGAGCAGTTCTTC TRBJ2-1 . TRBD1 TRBV6-1
CSARDGKLAVDTQYF TGCAGTGCTAGAGATGGAAAACTAGCTGTAGATACGCAGTATTTT TRBJ2-3 many . TRBV20-1
CASSLGELTEAFF TGTGCCAGCAGTTTAGGAGAACTCACTGAAGCTTTCTTT TRBJ1-1 many . TRBV27
CATPGGAPTGELFF TGTGCCACCCCAGGGGGCGCGCCTACCGGGGAGCTGTTTTTT TRBJ2-2 many TRBD1 TRBV24-1
CASSPGGSGRYTDTQYF TGTGCCAGCAGTCCCGGTGGTAGCGGGAGATATACAGATACGCAGTATTTT TRBJ2-3 many TRBD2 TRBV7-2
CASSQEPGISTGELFF TGCGCCAGCAGCCAAGAGCCCGGGATTAGCACCGGGGAGCTGTTTTTT TRBJ2-2 . . TRBV4-1
CASSTTGVLNTEAFF TGTGCCAGCAGTACGACAGGGGTTTTGAACACTGAAGCTTTCTTT TRBJ1-1 many TRBD1 TRBV12-3/TRBV12-4
CAISLTRSFYEQYF TGTGCCATCAGTCTAACTCGCAGCTTCTACGAGCAGTACTTC TRBJ2-7 . . TRBV10-3
CSAQTSIDTQYF TGCAGTGCACAGACTAGCATTGATACGCAGTATTTT TRBJ2-3 . TRBD2 TRBV20-1
CASSNGLARAESSYEQYF TGTGCCAGCAGCAACGGACTAGCCCGGGCGGAGAGCTCCTACGAGCAGTACTTC TRBJ2-7 many TRBD2 TRBV9
CASSLGEFEQFF TGTGCCAGCAGCTTAGGAGAATTTGAGCAGTTCTTC TRBJ2-1 many . TRBV5-5
CSVTGGANTGELFF TGCAGTGTCACAGGGGGCGCGAACACCGGGGAGCTGTTTTTT TRBJ2-2 . TRBD1 TRBV20-1
CASSLPRSYEQYF TGTGCCAGCAGCTTACCCCGCTCCTACGAGCAGTACTTC TRBJ2-7 many . TRBV7-9
CAISRQGTDTQYF TGTGCCATCAGCCGGCAGGGGACAGATACGCAGTATTTT TRBJ2-3 . . TRBV7-2
CSARQLAGRRASNEQFF TGCAGTGCTAGACAGCTAGCGGGGAGAAGGGCCAGCAATGAGCAGTTCTTC TRBJ2-1 . TRBD2 TRBV20-1
CASRWTGGFYGYTF TGTGCCAGCCGATGGACAGGGGGCTTCTATGGCTACACCTTC TRBJ1-2 many TRBD1 TRBV2
CAISALVGNTIYF TGTGCCATCAGTGCGCTGGTCGGCAACACCATATATTTT TRBJ1-3 few . TRBV10-3
CASSRQGGWHNEQFF TGTGCCAGCAGCCGGCAGGGGGGGTGGCACAATGAGCAGTTCTTC TRBJ2-1 many . TRBV28
CASSLALLSEQFF TGTGCCAGCAGCTTAGCCTTATTAAGCGAGCAGTTCTTC TRBJ2-1 many . TRBV7-8
CASSYEGPFYEQYF TGTGCCAGCAGCTATGAGGGACCATTTTACGAGCAGTACTTC TRBJ2-7 few . TRBV6-1
CASSPGRGFGNSPLHF TGTGCCAGCAGCCCAGGGAGGGGGTTCGGTAATTCACCCCTCCACTTT TRBJ1-6 few . TRBV13
CASSPGTGGSLYGYTF TGTGCCAGCAGTCCTGGGACAGGGGGCAGTCTCTATGGCTACACCTTC TRBJ1-2 many TRBD1 TRBV28
CASSGLAGKGNEQFF TGTGCCAGCAGTGGACTAGCGGGGAAGGGCAATGAGCAGTTCTTC TRBJ2-1 . TRBD2 TRBV2
CSVEEGTVGFF TGCAGCGTTGAAGAAGGGACAGTAGGGTTCTTC TRBJ2-1 . TRBD1 TRBV29-1
CASSQGTAYNEQFF TGTGCCAGCAGCCAAGGGACAGCCTACAATGAGCAGTTCTTC TRBJ2-1 many . TRBV3-1
CATSDPGAGEETQYF TGTGCCACCAGTGATCCGGGGGCAGGGGAAGAGACCCAGTACTTC TRBJ2-5 many . TRBV24-1
CASSLGLQVNEQFF TGTGCCAGCAGCTTAGGACTCCAGGTCAATGAGCAGTTCTTC TRBJ2-1 many . TRBV7-2
CSARGRYGTDTQYF TGCAGTGCTAGAGGCCGATATGGCACAGATACGCAGTATTTT TRBJ2-3 many . TRBV20-1
CASSRNGNEQFF TGCGCCAGCAGCAGGAACGGTAATGAGCAGTTCTTC TRBJ2-1 many . TRBV5-1
CASSLGGRGPETQYF TGTGCCAGCAGCTTAGGTGGCAGGGGCCCCGAGACCCAGTACTTC TRBJ2-5 many . TRBV7-9
CASSQTSGAAGELFF TGTGCCAGCAGTCAAACTAGCGGTGCGGCCGGGGAGCTGTTTTTT TRBJ2-2 many TRBD2 TRBV12-3/TRBV12-4
CASSPSGRGTEKLFF TGTGCCAGCAGCCCCTCGGGCAGGGGGACTGAAAAACTGTTTTTT TRBJ1-4 many TRBD1 TRBV7-2
CASSLRPTPNTGELFF TGTGCCAGCAGCTTAAGGCCCACCCCGAACACCGGGGAGCTGTTTTTT TRBJ2-2 few . TRBV7-3
CSARDGRSDYEQYF TGCAGTGCTAGGGACGGCCGGAGCGATTACGAGCAGTACTTC TRBJ2-7 few . TRBV20-1
CAGSLDGSRETQYF TGTGCCGGCAGCTTAGATGGTAGCAGGGAGACCCAGTACTTC TRBJ2-5 . . TRBV7-9
CATSDSAVYEQYF TGTGCCACCAGTGATTCAGCGGTTTACGAGCAGTACTTC TRBJ2-7 once . TRBV24-1
CASSGGRQGPYGYTF TGTGCCAGCAGTGGAGGCCGACAGGGCCCCTATGGCTACACCTTC TRBJ1-2 many TRBD1 TRBV2
CASSYSPGQSYEQYF TGTGCCAGCAGTTACTCGCCTGGACAGTCCTACGAGCAGTACTTC TRBJ2-7 many . TRBV6-6
CASSEWSEQFF TGTGCCAGCAGTGAGTGGAGCGAGCAGTTCTTC TRBJ2-1 many . TRBV12-3/TRBV12-4
CAISDSGRVNEQYF TGTGCCATCAGTGATTCCGGGAGAGTCAACGAGCAGTACTTC TRBJ2-7 many . TRBV10-3
CAWSSVDTQYF TGTGCCTGGAGTTCTGTGGATACGCAGTATTTT TRBJ2-3 many . TRBV30
CASSQVSRLASTDEQYF TGTGCCAGCAGCCAAGTTTCGAGACTAGCTTCTACTGATGAGCAGTACTTC TRBJ2-7 . TRBD2 TRBV4-2
CSAAGGLKTYVNTEAFF TGCAGTGCTGCCGGAGGTCTCAAAACATACGTGAACACTGAAGCTTTCTTT TRBJ1-1 many . TRBV20-1
CASSLSELDDEQYF TGTGCCAGCAGTTTATCGGAACTAGACGACGAGCAGTACTTC TRBJ2-7 . . TRBV27
CASSSLPGQGAYEQYF TGTGCCAGCAGCTCGCTTCCGGGACAGGGGGCCTACGAGCAGTACTTC TRBJ2-7 . TRBD1 TRBV7-9
CASSMAGVDETQYF TGTGCCAGTAGTATGGCGGGAGTGGATGAGACCCAGTACTTC TRBJ2-5 few TRBD2 TRBV19
CASMPGGGRAGEQFF TGTGCCAGCATGCCCGGGGGCGGGAGGGCCGGTGAGCAGTTCTTC TRBJ2-1 many TRBD2 TRBV2